The clone carrying this T cell receptor beta chain has just one count. Its antigen is undetermined. CDR1 and CDR2 from the germline V gene are MNHEY and SMNVEV (reference sequence). The V segment lost 8 bases and the J segment 1 base; nucleotides outside the gene matches: 14. CDR3 length equals 17 residues. Vbeta (60) and Jbeta (13) primers were used in the PCR. Clones were read by immunoSEQ multiplex PCR, and TCRdb kept only the in-frame ones, dropping some. Of about 120,000 clones listed, about 75% are singletons. The sample comes from a study of cytomegalovirus exposure and HLA in healthy donors. On the study more broadly: In a previous analysis, 95 million to 130 million unique TCR beta sequences were found from some 180 million T cells. Within an early data release were about 90 million unique TCRs drawn from HLA-typed donors. Study findings and constraints: Despite most TCR sequences being rare, some public TCRs occurred in many donors.

The chain couples TRBV27 to TRBJ2-7; 10 positions match TRBD2. This sequence was found in a woman in her thirties or forties in good health and CMV-seropositive. Sequencing was carried out using PBMCs. This chain's CDR3 is CASRSTPGLADSYEQYF. CDR3 in DNA: TGTGCCAGCCGATCTACCCCCGGACTAGCGGATTCCTACGAGCAGTACTTC.